The present entry profiles one TCR beta chain with its context. The record originates from a study of blood T cell repertoires in COVID-19. Per the germline V gene, CDR1 is SGDLS and CDR2 is YYNGEE. With V trimmed by 3 bases and J by 1 base, 2 bases remained unmatched. The CDR3 sequence is 15 residues long. This table comes from immunoSEQ multiplex PCR, and its TCRdb copy is limited to in-frame clones, with some not included. The sample consists of 390,000 or so clones, 80% to 90% of them appearing once. The receptor's source is a woman aged 30 to 39 with COVID-19, enrolled during active disease. The material sequenced was peripheral blood. This chain uses TRBV9 with TRBJ2-3; 10 positions agree with TRBD2. This chain's CDR3 is CASSETSGGTDTQYF. Written as DNA, the CDR3 is TGTGCCAGCAGCGAAACTAGCGGGGGCACAGATACGCAGTATTTT.